This T cell receptor (beta chain) was documented in a study of blood T cell repertoires in COVID-19. Study-wide background: Acute and convalescent COVID-19 specimens originated in the United States, Italy and Spain.

CDR1 and CDR2 from the germline V gene are SGHDT and YYEEEE. This CDR3 is built from 18 residues. Trimming removed 2 bases from V and 0 bases from J, with 19 bases in between. The repertoire was sequenced with immunoSEQ multiplex PCR; TCRdb's copy has only in-frame clones and lacks some. This sample yields about 240,000 clones, of which about 79% are seen a single time; about 9.5% belongs to the top ten. The chain employs TRBV5-6 and TRBJ2-3; D uncertain. The sample comprised peripheral blood. The receptor was isolated from a woman of 80 years or more with acute or convalescent COVID-19. This chain's CDR3 is CASSFPGLMATSTDTQYF. In DNA form, the CDR3 reads TGTGCCAGCAGCTTCCCCGGCCTTATGGCGACAAGCACAGATACGCAGTATTTT. Supplemented by reference TRBV5-6 and TRBJ2-3, the full variable domain reads DAGVTQSPTHLIKTRGQQVTLRCSPKSGHDTVSWYQQALGQGPQFIFQYYEEEERQRGNFPDRFSGHQFPNYSSELNVNALLLGDSALYLCASSFPGLMATSTDTQYFGPGTRLTVL.